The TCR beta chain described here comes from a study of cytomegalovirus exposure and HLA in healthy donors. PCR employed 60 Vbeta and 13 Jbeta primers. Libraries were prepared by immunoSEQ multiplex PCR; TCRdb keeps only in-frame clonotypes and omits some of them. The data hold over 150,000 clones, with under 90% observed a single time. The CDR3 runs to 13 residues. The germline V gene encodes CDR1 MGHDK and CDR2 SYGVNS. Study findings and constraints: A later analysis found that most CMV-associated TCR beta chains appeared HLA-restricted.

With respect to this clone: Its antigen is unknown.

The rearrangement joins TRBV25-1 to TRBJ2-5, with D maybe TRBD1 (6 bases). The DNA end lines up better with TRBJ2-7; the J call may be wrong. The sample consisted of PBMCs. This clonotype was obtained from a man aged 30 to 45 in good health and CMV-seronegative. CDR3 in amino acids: CASGQPGRYEQYF. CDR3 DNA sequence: TGTGCCAGCGGACAGCCCGGAAGGTACGAGCAGTACTTC.